The rows below give T cell receptor beta chains drawn from one sample of a study of cytomegalovirus exposure and HLA in healthy donors. Only in-frame clones appear in the TCRdb table, and some are missing; sequencing was by immunoSEQ multiplex PCR. The data contain approximately 160,000 clones, roughly 79% of them singletons. Sequencing was done on a sample of PBMCs. The receptors shown here come from a man aged 18 to 35 in good health and CMV-seropositive. Each CDR3 is given with its conserved first and last residue. The D gene is left open where the match is weak. Clone size is stated in some rows and not others, as once, few, many or a class when expanded.

TRBV29-1,TRBJ2-3,13,NA,once,CSARTQSRDTQYF,TGCAGCGCCAGAACCCAATCAAGAGATACGCAGTATTTT
TRBV6-5,TRBJ2-2,14,NA,NA,CASLRDRNAGELFF,TGTGCCAGTCTCCGAGACAGGAACGCCGGGGAGCTGTTTTTT
TRBV11-2,TRBJ1-1,16,TRBD1,NA,CASSPRPTGGNTEAFF,TGTGCCAGCAGCCCCAGGCCCACAGGGGGGAACACTGAAGCTTTCTTT
TRBV7-2,TRBJ1-1,16,NA,NA,CASSDYGKGLGTEAFF,TGTGCCAGCAGCGACTACGGCAAAGGTCTCGGCACTGAAGCTTTCTTT
TRBV15,TRBJ1-5,14,NA,few,CATSRDSGSRTTHF,TGTGCCACCAGCAGAGATTCGGGGAGCAGGACGACTCATTTT
TRBV10-2,TRBJ2-3,13,TRBD2,once,CASTVGAGMTQYF,TGCGCCAGCACGGTGGGAGCGGGAATGACGCAGTATTTT
TRBV9,TRBJ2-5,15,TRBD2,NA,CASSGSGGPQETQYF,TGTGCCAGCAGCGGATCGGGAGGCCCTCAAGAGACCCAGTACTTC
TRBV2,TRBJ2-7,16,NA,NA,CASSARPGYDPYEQYF,TGTGCCAGCAGTGCACGCCCAGGGTACGACCCCTACGAGCAGTACTTC
TRBV6-5,TRBJ1-2,13,TRBD1,once,CASTPTGLRGYTF,TGTGCCAGCACCCCGACAGGGCTAAGGGGCTACACCTTC
TRBV4-1,TRBJ1-5,14,NA,NA,CASSRGTGNQPQHF,TGCGCCAGCAGCCGAGGAACAGGTAATCAGCCCCAGCATTTT
TRBV5-8,TRBJ2-1,12,NA,NA,CASSFLSKEQFF,TGTGCCAGCAGCTTCTTGAGTAAGGAGCAGTTCTTC
TRBV7-2,TRBJ1-2,16,TRBD1,NA,CASSPQEGQGAYGYTF,TGTGCCAGCAGCCCGCAAGAGGGACAGGGGGCATATGGCTACACCTTC
TRBV7-9,TRBJ1-1,15,NA,NA,CASSPYRGRNTEAFF,TGTGCCAGCAGCCCATATAGGGGTCGGAACACTGAAGCTTTCTTT
TRBV29-1,TRBJ1-1,14,NA,once,CSVAYNLQDTEAFF,TGCAGCGTTGCGTATAATTTGCAGGACACTGAAGCTTTCTTT
TRBV10-3,TRBJ2-2,13,NA,NA,CAITREGTGELFF,TGTGCCATCACCAGGGAAGGCACCGGGGAGCTGTTTTTT
TRBV2,TRBJ1-5,16,TRBD1,NA,CASQPGQAMFYQPQHF,TGTGCCAGTCAACCGGGACAGGCAATGTTTTATCAGCCCCAGCATTTT
TRBV4-3,TRBJ1-2,17,NA,NA,CASSPLGKGASNYGYTF,TGCGCCAGCAGCCCCCTAGGTAAAGGGGCATCTAACTATGGCTACACCTTC
TRBV2,TRBJ2-3,15,TRBD1,NA,CASSGGTGEADTQYF,TGTGCCAGCAGTGGAGGGACAGGGGAGGCAGATACGCAGTATTTT
TRBV28,TRBJ2-7,14,NA,NA,CAIRRGKGAYEQYF,TGTGCCATCCGGCGGGGGAAGGGGGCCTACGAGCAGTACTTC
TRBV4-3,TRBJ2-2,12,NA,few,CASSQASGELFF,TGCGCCAGCAGCCAAGCTTCCGGGGAGCTGTTTTTT
TRBV28,TRBJ2-7,13,NA,NA,CASSIPVSYEQYF,TGTGCCAGCAGTATTCCGGTCTCCTACGAGCAGTACTTC
TRBV11-2,TRBJ2-1,16,NA,NA,CASSLVSQESYNEQFF,TGTGCCAGCAGCTTAGTATCCCAGGAATCATACAATGAGCAGTTCTTC
TRBV5-5,TRBJ1-2,14,TRBD1,NA,CASSLNTGDYGYTF,TGTGCCAGCAGCTTGAACACAGGGGACTATGGCTACACCTTC
TRBV6-5,TRBJ2-1,15,NA,NA,CASRELVGGHNEQFF,TGTGCCAGCAGGGAACTAGTGGGGGGGCACAATGAGCAGTTCTTC
TRBV4-1,TRBJ2-7,15,TRBD1,NA,CASSQDQRGPRQQYF,TGCGCCAGCAGCCAAGATCAGAGGGGGCCCCGCCAGCAGTACTTC
TRBV28,TRBJ2-7,14,NA,once,CASSIGTHSYEQYF,TGTGCCAGCAGTATCGGGACTCACTCCTACGAGCAGTACTTC